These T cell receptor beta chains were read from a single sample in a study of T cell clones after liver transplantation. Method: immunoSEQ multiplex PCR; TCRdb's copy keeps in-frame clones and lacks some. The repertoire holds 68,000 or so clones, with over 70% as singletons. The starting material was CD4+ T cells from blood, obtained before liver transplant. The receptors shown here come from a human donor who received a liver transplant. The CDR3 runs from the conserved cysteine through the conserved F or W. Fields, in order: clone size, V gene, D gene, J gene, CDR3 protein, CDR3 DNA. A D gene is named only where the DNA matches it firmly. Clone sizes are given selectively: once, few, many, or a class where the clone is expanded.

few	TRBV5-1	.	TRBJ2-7	CASSFRESSYEQYF	TGCGCCAGCAGCTTTCGGGAGTCTTCCTACGAGCAGTACTTC
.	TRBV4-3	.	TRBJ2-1	CASSQEPPGSSYNEQFF	TGCGCCAGCAGCCAAGAGCCTCCCGGGAGCTCCTACAATGAGCAGTTCTTC
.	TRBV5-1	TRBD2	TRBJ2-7	CASSSSGRTSEQYF	TGCGCCAGCAGCTCTAGCGGGAGGACGAGCGAGCAGTACTTC
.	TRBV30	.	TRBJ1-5	CAWSVPDRRQPQHF	TGTGCCTGGAGTGTTCCGGACAGACGGCAGCCCCAGCATTTT
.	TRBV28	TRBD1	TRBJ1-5	CASRPGQGAQPQHF	TGTGCCAGCAGGCCGGGACAGGGGGCTCAGCCCCAGCATTTT
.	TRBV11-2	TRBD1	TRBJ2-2	CASMLIRGKNGELFF	TGTGCCAGCATGCTAATCAGGGGGAAGAACGGGGAGCTGTTTTTT
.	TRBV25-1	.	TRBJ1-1	CASSEWEDTREAFF	TGTGCCAGCAGTGAATGGGAGGACACCCGTGAAGCTTTCTTT
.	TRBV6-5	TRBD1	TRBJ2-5	CASSYAGQGRETQYF	TGTGCCAGCAGTTACGCGGGACAGGGTAGGGAGACCCAGTACTTC
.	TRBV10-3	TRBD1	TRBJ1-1	CAIKEGQSRNTEAFF	TGTGCCATCAAGGAGGGACAGTCTAGGAACACTGAAGCTTTCTTT
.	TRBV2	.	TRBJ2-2	CASSPRHELAGELFF	TGTGCCAGCAGCCCCCGCCACGAATTGGCCGGGGAGCTGTTTTTT
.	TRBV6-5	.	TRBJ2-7	CASRRPQGEQYF	TGTGCCAGCAGACGTCCCCAGGGGGAGCAGTACTTC
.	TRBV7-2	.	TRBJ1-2	CASSWSGQTYGYTF	TGTGCCAGCAGCTGGAGCGGGCAGACGTATGGCTACACCTTC
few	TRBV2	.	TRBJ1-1	CASSEGPNTEAFF	TGTGCCAGCAGTGAGGGGCCGAACACTGAAGCTTTCTTT
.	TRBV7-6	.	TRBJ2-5	CASSPSRETQYF	TGTGCCAGCAGTCCGTCTAGGGAGACCCAGTACTTC
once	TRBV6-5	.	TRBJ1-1	CASSRGGLNTEAFF	TGTGCCAGCAGCCGGGGGGGGCTGAACACTGAAGCTTTCTTT
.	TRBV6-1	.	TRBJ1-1	CASSEKGRGLANTEAFF	TGTGCCAGCAGTGAAAAGGGGCGCGGACTCGCGAACACTGAAGCTTTCTTT
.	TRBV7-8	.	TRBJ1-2	CASSLSLAGTSLAHGYTF	TGTGCCAGCAGCTTATCCTTGGCCGGGACCTCCCTGGCCCATGGCTACACCTTC
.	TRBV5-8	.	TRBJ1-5	CASSLGQGTNQPQHF	TGTGCCAGCAGCTTGGGCCAGGGGACGAATCAGCCCCAGCATTTT
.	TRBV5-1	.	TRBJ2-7	CASSFTASYEQYF	TGCGCCAGCAGCTTTACCGCCTCCTACGAGCAGTACTTC
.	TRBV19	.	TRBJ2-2	CASQYNPWGTGELFF	TGTGCCTCTCAGTATAACCCTTGGGGCACCGGGGAGCTGTTTTTT
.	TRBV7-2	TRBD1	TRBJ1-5	CASSQGQVGGQPQHF	TGTGCCAGCAGTCAAGGACAGGTCGGGGGCCAGCCCCAGCATTTT
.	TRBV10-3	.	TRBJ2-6	CAIRVGDGSGSGANVLTF	TGTGCCATCAGGGTTGGGGACGGTTCTGGCTCTGGGGCCAACGTCCTGACTTTC
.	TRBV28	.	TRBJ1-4	CASSLRISNEKLFF	TGTGCCAGCAGTTTACGGATCTCTAATGAAAAACTGTTTTTT
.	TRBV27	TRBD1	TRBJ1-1	CASSLRGQGTEAFF	TGTGCCAGCAGTTTAAGGGGACAGGGGACTGAAGCTTTCTTT
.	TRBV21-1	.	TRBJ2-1	CASSKGETLYYNEQFF	TGTGCCAGCAGCAAAGGAGAGACATTATATTACAATGAGCAGTTCTTC
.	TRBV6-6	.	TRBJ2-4	CASSYSQGIIQYF	TGTGCCAGCAGTTACTCCCAGGGGATCATTCAGTACTTC
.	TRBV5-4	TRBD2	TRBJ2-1	CASSLQRGYNEQFF	TGTGCCAGCAGCTTACAGCGGGGGTACAATGAGCAGTTCTTC
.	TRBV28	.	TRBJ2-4	CASSLLRNIQYF	TGTGCCAGCAGTTTACTAAGAAACATTCAGTACTTC
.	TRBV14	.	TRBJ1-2	CASSQAYTASGYGYTF	TGTGCCAGCAGCCAAGCATATACTGCATCGGGCTATGGCTACACCTTC